This T cell receptor beta chain was identified during a study of OX40 agonist ivuxolimab in advanced cancers. Study at large: Subjects had a mean age of about 60 years, with a range of about 23 to 79; less than 90% were male.

The CDR3 covers 12 residues. Per the germline V gene, CDR1 is MNHNS and CDR2 is SASEGT. V was pared by 1 base and J by 15 bases, with 13 bases between. Generated by immunoSEQ multiplex PCR, the TCRdb table keeps only in-frame clones and is missing some. The table has roughly 69,000 clones, approximately 90% seen once. The material sequenced was CD4+ or CD8+ T cells sorted from blood, taken in a trial of the OX40 agonist ivuxolimab. The chain has TRBV6-1 and TRBJ2-1; tentative D call: TRBD2 (7 bases). The TCR originated in an adult with an advanced solid tumor such as melanoma, head and neck, liver or kidney cancer. The CDR3, as DNA: TGTGCCAGCAGTGAAGTCGGGGGGCGGCGGTTCTTC. Translation gives CASSEVGGRRFF.